This TCR beta chain was captured in a study of read filtering for tumor transcriptome and immune sequencing. Background on the study: Among patients, 17 to 20 were male and more than 11 female, aged about 47 to 85 (mean around 66).

V was pared by 3 bases and J by 9 bases, with 3 bases of the junction left unmatched. Germline V gene data show CDR1 as SGHDT and CDR2 as YYEEEE. This CDR3 has 14 residues. This library used approximately 370 ng RNA and molecular barcoded adaptors spanning alpha/delta and beta/gamma chains. Using its own MiXCR run on the reads, TCRdb lists one record per CDR3 protein. The sample holds some 40,000 distinct CDR3 sequences, less than 15% seen once. This clonotype was counted many times. What it binds is unknown. Study-wide points: Compared with RNA-seq, IR-seq gave much higher clonotype depth and reliability. Approximately 80% of IR-seq clonotypes had one read, totaling around 4% of reads; RNA-seq: about 69% and 49%. The sorted CD138-negative fraction was a mixed bone marrow immune population, not purified T cells.

The sequence was collected from a donor aged 40 or older with multiple myeloma. V gene TRBV5-6 combines with J gene TRBJ1-6, with 10 bases matching TRBD1. The specimen sequenced was a population of CD138-negative cells sorted from bone marrow. CDR3 amino acids: CASSYWTGGSPLHF. The DNA of the CDR3 is TGTGCCAGCAGCTATTGGACAGGGGGTTCACCCCTCCACTTT.